This is a list of T cell receptor beta chains from one sample in a study of CD8+ T cells in alopecia areata. The repertoire was sequenced with immunoSEQ multiplex PCR; TCRdb's copy has only in-frame clones and lacks some. The sample holds about 90,000 clones, about 40% seen once. The starting material was CD8+ T cells sorted from blood, obtained at week 24, from a patient treated with tofacitinib. These receptors came from a human donor with alopecia areata. The CDR3 runs from the conserved cysteine through the conserved F or W. The D gene is left open where the match is weak. Rows give clone size only sometimes, using once, few, many, or a class for an expanded clone.

D gene: -; clone size: few; J gene: TRBJ1-1; V gene: TRBV29-1; CDR3 DNA: TGCAGCGTTGAATTCCAGGGGTACGGTGAAGCTTTCTTT; CDR3 protein: CSVEFQGYGEAFF
D gene: -; clone size: -; J gene: TRBJ2-1; V gene: TRBV11-2; CDR3 DNA: TGTGCCAGCAGCTTACTTCCGGGAGATGAGCAGTTCTTC; CDR3 protein: CASSLLPGDEQFF
D gene: -; clone size: -; J gene: TRBJ2-7; V gene: TRBV4-1; CDR3 DNA: TGCGCCAGCAGCCAAGGGCGGGACCGACTTGGAGGAGAGCAGTACTTC; CDR3 protein: CASSQGRDRLGGEQYF
D gene: TRBD2; clone size: few; J gene: TRBJ2-3; V gene: TRBV10-2; CDR3 DNA: TGCGCCAGCAGTTCGATGGGGAGGGCAGATACGCAGTATTTT; CDR3 protein: CASSSMGRADTQYF
D gene: -; clone size: -; J gene: TRBJ2-7; V gene: TRBV6-5; CDR3 DNA: TGTGCCAGCAGTGGAACCTACGAGCAGTACTTC; CDR3 protein: CASSGTYEQYF
D gene: -; clone size: few; J gene: TRBJ1-5; V gene: TRBV5-1; CDR3 DNA: TGCGCCAGCAGCTTGGTCCCTGGCAATCAGCCCCAGCATTTT; CDR3 protein: CASSLVPGNQPQHF
D gene: TRBD1; clone size: few; J gene: TRBJ2-5; V gene: TRBV29-1; CDR3 DNA: TGCAGCGTTGAAGGGGGCAGGGGGCGCGGAGAGACCCAGTACTTC; CDR3 protein: CSVEGGRGRGETQYF
D gene: TRBD1; clone size: few; J gene: TRBJ2-7; V gene: TRBV10-3; CDR3 DNA: TGTGCCATCAGTGAATCCGGGACAGGGGGGTCCTGGGAGCAGTACTTC; CDR3 protein: CAISESGTGGSWEQYF
D gene: TRBD1; clone size: -; J gene: TRBJ1-5; V gene: TRBV7-2; CDR3 DNA: TGTGCCAGCAGCTTAGCCGAAAAGGACAGGGCCCAGCCCCAGCATTTT; CDR3 protein: CASSLAEKDRAQPQHF
D gene: TRBD2; clone size: -; J gene: TRBJ2-1; V gene: TRBV27; CDR3 DNA: TGTGCCAGCAGTTGGACTAGCGGGGTCAATGAGCAGTTCTTC; CDR3 protein: CASSWTSGVNEQFF
D gene: TRBD2; clone size: once; J gene: TRBJ2-7; V gene: TRBV4-1; CDR3 DNA: TGCGCCAGCAGCCAAGATCTAGCTAGCGGGAGGTCGTACGAGCAGTACTTC; CDR3 protein: CASSQDLASGRSYEQYF
D gene: TRBD2; clone size: few; J gene: TRBJ2-1; V gene: TRBV29-1; CDR3 DNA: TGCAGCGCCTACCCTCGGGGGGACTCACCCCTATACGAGCAGTTCTTC; CDR3 protein: CSAYPRGDSPLYEQFF
D gene: -; clone size: -; J gene: TRBJ2-7; V gene: TRBV29-1; CDR3 DNA: TGCAGCGTTGCGGTCGGCAGCTCCTACGAGCAGTACTTC; CDR3 protein: CSVAVGSSYEQYF
D gene: -; clone size: -; J gene: TRBJ2-1; V gene: TRBV7-2; CDR3 DNA: TGTGCCAGCAGCACTAGAGATTTATGGGGGCCGGAGGTGGATGAGCAGTTCTTC; CDR3 protein: CASSTRDLWGPEVDEQFF
D gene: -; clone size: few; J gene: TRBJ2-3; V gene: TRBV27; CDR3 DNA: TGTGCCAGCAGTCATACCGGGCACACAGATACGCAGTATTTT; CDR3 protein: CASSHTGHTDTQYF
D gene: -; clone size: -; J gene: TRBJ1-1; V gene: TRBV30; CDR3 DNA: TGTGCCTGGAGTGTCGGGGGAATGAACACTGAAGCTTTCTTT; CDR3 protein: CAWSVGGMNTEAFF
D gene: TRBD1; clone size: -; J gene: TRBJ2-7; V gene: TRBV6-1; CDR3 DNA: TGTGCCAGCAGTGGGGGACAGGGGGCCATCTACGAGCAGTACTTC; CDR3 protein: CASSGGQGAIYEQYF
D gene: -; clone size: few; J gene: TRBJ1-5; V gene: TRBV4-1; CDR3 DNA: TGCGCCAGCAGCTCATCAGCGGGTCAGCCCCAGCATTTT; CDR3 protein: CASSSSAGQPQHF
D gene: -; clone size: -; J gene: TRBJ2-1; V gene: TRBV30; CDR3 DNA: TGTGCCTGGGCCCCAGGGCTGGGCCGTAGTGAGCAGTTCTTC; CDR3 protein: CAWAPGLGRSEQFF
D gene: TRBD2; clone size: -; J gene: TRBJ2-7; V gene: TRBV29-1; CDR3 DNA: TGCAGCGTTGAGGGTAGCGGGAATTCCTACGAGCAGTACTTC; CDR3 protein: CSVEGSGNSYEQYF
D gene: TRBD1; clone size: -; J gene: TRBJ1-3; V gene: TRBV7-6; CDR3 DNA: TGTGCCAGCAGCTTGGGAGGGGGCACTGGAAACACCATATATTTT; CDR3 protein: CASSLGGGTGNTIYF
D gene: TRBD2; clone size: few; J gene: TRBJ2-7; V gene: TRBV7-9; CDR3 DNA: TGTGCCAGCAGGGCGAATAGCGGGAGTCTCTACGAGCAGTACTTC; CDR3 protein: CASRANSGSLYEQYF
D gene: -; clone size: -; J gene: TRBJ2-3; V gene: TRBV10-3; CDR3 DNA: TGTGCCGCCCGAGGGCCTACCATGTCCACAGATACGCAGTATTTT; CDR3 protein: CAARGPTMSTDTQYF